This T cell receptor (beta chain) was sequenced during a study of blood T cell repertoires in COVID-19 (dated by TCRdb to 2018 to 2021). Background for the entire study: The collaborator samples originated in the United States, Italy and Spain and spanned the acute and convalescent phases of COVID-19. HLA class I and class II types, where available, came from metadata supplied by the sample provider rather than from assay-based typing. Deeply sampled blood TCRbeta repertoires from subjects exposed to, actively infected with, or recovered from COVID-19 were included in the dataset. A freely available public database, intended as a resource for researchers studying the immune response to SARS-CoV-2, is where the repertoires were released. The material from the prospective study consisted of cDNA or gDNA derived from T cells, B-cell-depleted T cells, or PBMCs. The sample metadata nearly always contained a de-identified subject ID, COVID-19 status, age in years and sex. Samples were obtained from the ongoing ImmuneRACE study (first 160 participants) and from about 1,300 subjects provided by 6 global collaborators. Results and caveats for the whole study, not just this receptor: How much clinical and demographic metadata was included differed by source and by participant, and the metadata was provided uncurated.

On this clone: What antigen it recognizes has not been identified. Qualities for individual bases were not recorded, and no much larger clone is one base off.

TCRbeta CDR3 regions were amplified from genomic DNA by means of the immunoSEQ Assay, a bias-controlled multiplex PCR. From the authors' description of their analysis: The number of nucleated cells in each sample was estimated from the amplification of reference gene primers within the assay. To quantify the absolute abundance of each unique TCRbeta CDR3 rearrangement, sequence reads were collapsed and filtered. For each sample, productive Simpson clonality was calculated as the square root of Simpson's diversity index over productive rearrangements. In TCRdb, the immuneACCESS table is reduced to in-frame sequences with V and J assigned. These tables do not hold every clone; where another copy was compared, an unresolved V gene accounts for under half, and the others remain unexplained. V and J calls and clone size are given by that table; D and trimming were obtained from the DNA. This sample lists approximately 240,000 clones; less than 90% were detected once. The ten largest clones take up around 18% of the sample.

Spanning cysteine to phenylalanine, the CDR3 consists of 18 amino acids. Solely the CDR3 DNA is kept, with 54 bases framed from the first base. The germline V gene sets CDR1 to SGHDT and CDR2 to YYEEEE. V is cut by 5 bases and J by 3 bases, and the space between the germline ends is 23 bases. Collaborating institutions collected whole blood in K2EDTA tubes following their own protocols. For TCRbeta analysis, collaborators shipped samples in one of three forms: frozen whole blood, isolated PBMCs, or DNA extracted from either of those sample types. Sequencing was done on a sample of peripheral blood. This clonotype originated in a woman of 80 years or more with active or convalescent COVID-19. This chain is built from TRBV5-6 and TRBJ2-2; TRBD1 is a possible D gene, resting on 6 matching bases. The CDR3 region has the sequence CASSFPRKQGRDTGELFF. The nucleotides read TGTGCCAGCAGTTTTCCAAGAAAACAGGGAAGGGACACCGGGGAGCTGTTTTTT.